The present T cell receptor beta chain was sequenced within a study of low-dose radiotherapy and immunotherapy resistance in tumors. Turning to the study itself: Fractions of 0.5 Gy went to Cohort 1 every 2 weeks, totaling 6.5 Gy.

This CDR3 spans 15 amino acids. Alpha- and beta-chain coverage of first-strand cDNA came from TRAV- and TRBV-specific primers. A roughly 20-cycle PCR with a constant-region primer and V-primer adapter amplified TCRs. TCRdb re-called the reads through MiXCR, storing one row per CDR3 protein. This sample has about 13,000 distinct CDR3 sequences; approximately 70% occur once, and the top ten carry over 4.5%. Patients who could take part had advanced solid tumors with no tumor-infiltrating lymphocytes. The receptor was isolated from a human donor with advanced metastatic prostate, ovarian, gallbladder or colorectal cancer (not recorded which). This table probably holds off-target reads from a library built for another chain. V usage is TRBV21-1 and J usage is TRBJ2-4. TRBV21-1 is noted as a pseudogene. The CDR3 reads CASSKEGMVENIQYF. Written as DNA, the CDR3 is TGTGCCAGCAGCAAAGAAGGGATGGTTGAAAACATTCAGTACTTC.